Below are 29 T cell receptor beta chains sequenced from a single sample in a study of blood T cell repertoires in COVID-19. TCRdb's copy holds only in-frame clones and misses some; the assay was immunoSEQ multiplex PCR. The repertoire consists of about 180,000 clones, with 65% to 90% occurring once and the leading ten covering over 7.5%. Sequenced material: peripheral blood. These receptors were collected from a man aged 50-59 years with active or convalescent COVID-19.

V and J are TRBV7-3 and TRBJ2-5; 7 bases fit TRBD2. CDR1 and CDR2 from the germline V gene are SGHTA and FQGTGA. J was trimmed by 3 bases and V by 3 bases; bases with no gene match: 4. CDR3 length: 14 amino acids. The CDR3 here is CASSFQGGEETQYF. The CDR3 DNA sequence: TGTGCCAGCAGCTTCCAGGGAGGGGAAGAGACCCAGTACTTC.

CDR3 sequence reads: CASSPTGESGANVLTF. The DNA for the CDR3 is TGTGCCAGCAGCCCGACAGGCGAGTCTGGGGCCAACGTCCTGACTTTC. The chain combines TRBV5-6 with TRBJ2-6; a weak D match, TRBD1 (6 bases). V was trimmed by 4 bases and J by 1 base, leaving 12 bases between them. There are 16 residues in the CDR3. Germline V gene sequence: CDR1 SGHDT, CDR2 YYEEEE.

The gene calls are TRBV27 and TRBJ2-7, with a weak D call TRBD2 (6 bases). Trimming stripped 3 bases from V and 6 bases from J, with 12 bases between. The CDR3 loop spans 13 amino acids. Germline V gene data show CDR1 as MNHEY and CDR2 as SMNVEV (reference sequence). The CDR3 DNA reads as TGTGCCAGCAGTTTGGGGTGGGGAGGCGAGCAGTACTTC. This codes for CASSLGWGGEQYF.

J is TRBJ2-3 and V is TRBV6-5; maybe TRBD1 (5 bases). The CDR3 has 15 residues. CDR1 MNHEY and CDR2 SVGAGI come from the germline V gene. The V end was cut by 5 bases, the J end by 6 bases, with 18 bases between. This chain's CDR3 is CASSLEGVGYDTQYF. The CDR3 DNA sequence: TGTGCCAGCAGTCTGGAAGGGGTAGGGTATGATACGCAGTATTTT.

As for this clone: Other DNA sequences in this specimen translate into the identical CDR3. CDR3 loop: CASRTTGGTEAFF. CDR3 in DNA: TGTGCCAGCAGAACCACAGGGGGCACTGAAGCTTTCTTT. This sequence joins TRBV6-5 and TRBJ1-1, with 8 bases that match TRBD1. The ends lost 6 bases at V and 4 bases at J; junction bases unmatched: 4. This CDR3 has 13 amino acids. Germline V lookup: CDR1 MNHEY, CDR2 SVGAGI.

The chain recombines TRBV19 with TRBJ1-2; the D gene is possibly TRBD1 (5 bases). Germline V gene sequence: CDR1 LNHDA, CDR2 SQIVND (reference sequence). The CDR3 has 15 amino acids. Trimming cost V 3 bases and J 4 bases, with 15 bases left between them. The CDR3 sequence: CASSIFSGTSYGYTF. The CDR3 bases are TGTGCCAGTAGTATTTTTAGCGGGACTAGCTATGGCTACACCTTC.

The chain couples TRBV21-1 to TRBJ2-1; the table's D call, TRBD1, was not checked against the DNA. TRBV21-1 constitutes a pseudogene. This CDR3 region has 15 residues. As DNA, the CDR3 is TGTGCCAGCAGCAAGAAGGGACAGGGGCAGAGTGAGCAGTTCTTC. Residues: CASSKKGQGQSEQFF.

CDR3 sequence: CASSIVGVGETQYF. CDR3 nucleotides: TGTGCCAGCAGCATAGTCGGGGTTGGAGAGACCCAGTACTTC. This chain connects TRBV28 to TRBJ2-5, with D tentatively TRBD2 (5 bases). Trimming removed 6 bases from V and 4 bases from J, with 15 bases in between. Germline V CDR1 and CDR2: MDHEN, SYDVKM. The CDR3 has 14 amino acids.

This clone was found once. The gene calls are TRBV2 and TRBJ2-7; 7 bases map to TRBD1. The trim removed 6 bases at V and 3 bases at J, leaving 8 bases unmatched. The CDR3 is 14 residues long. Germline-derived CDR1 and CDR2 are SNHLY and FYNNEI. CDR3 residues: CASRPRDRFYEQYF. DNA for the CDR3: TGTGCCAGCAGACCCCGGGACAGATTCTACGAGCAGTACTTC.

The chain uses TRBV11-2 and TRBJ2-1; D is unclear. With 5 bases removed from V and 3 bases from J, the gap between germline ends came to 5 bases. Germline assignment: CDR1 SGHAT and CDR2 FQNNGV. CDR3 size: 12 residues. CDR3 region: CASSADYNEQFF. The CDR3 DNA follows: TGTGCCAGCAGCGCGGACTACAATGAGCAGTTCTTC.

The chain is built from TRBV13 and TRBJ2-1; D may be TRBD2 (6 bases). This CDR3 comprises 14 residues. The V gene's germline CDR1 is PRHDT and CDR2 FYEKMQ (reference sequence). The V and J ends lost 5 bases and 4 bases respectively, with 12 bases between them. CDR3 coding DNA: TGTGCCAGCAGCCCCCGGCGGGATTACAATGAGCAGTTCTTC. It yields the protein CASSPRRDYNEQFF.

The chain has TRBV11-3 and TRBJ2-3; 9 positions agree with TRBD1. Unmatched junction bases numbered 6, after V lost 4 bases and J lost 1 base. This CDR3 is built from 16 residues. CDR1 and CDR2 from the germline V gene are SGHNT and YENEEA. The CDR3: CASSSGQGGRTDTQYF. DNA of the CDR3: TGTGCCAGCAGCTCGGGACAGGGTGGGCGCACAGATACGCAGTATTTT.

This clone was recorded a few times. The V and J genes are TRBV6-5 and TRBJ2-7, with D possibly matching TRBD2 (5 bases). The V gene's germline CDR1 is MNHEY and CDR2 SVGAGI. The CDR3 runs 13 residues. The ends were cut back, 4 bases at V and 4 bases at J, with 11 bases in the middle. CDR3 in DNA: TGTGCCAGCAGTTTTTCCGGGAAGTACGAGCAGTACTTC. Protein sequence: CASSFSGKYEQYF.

The chain employs TRBV5-1 and TRBJ2-3, with a weak D call TRBD1 (5 bases). V was shortened by 0 bases and J by 2 bases, with 7 bases between the two germline ends. This CDR3 spans 14 amino acids. Germline values: CDR1 SGHRS, CDR2 YFSETQ. CDR3 DNA sequence: TGCGCCAGCAGCTTGGCCAGGGCCACAGATACGCAGTATTTT. It specifies CASSLARATDTQYF.

V gene TRBV2 combines with J gene TRBJ1-5; D might be TRBD1 (6 bases). Germline CDR1 and CDR2: SNHLY and FYNNEI. The CDR3 contains 15 residues. Trimming pared 6 bases from V and 4 bases from J, leaving 16 bases between. CDR3 in DNA: TGTGCCAGCAGCGATCACAGGGAGGGGAATCAGCCCCAGCATTTT. The encoded protein is CASSDHREGNQPQHF.

The chain employs TRBV19 and TRBJ2-1, with TRBD2 matching over 14 bases. Germline-derived CDR1 and CDR2 are LNHDA and SQIVND (reference sequence). CDR3 length equals 16 residues. J gave up 8 bases and V 4 bases, and 7 bases lay outside the gene matches. CDR3 loop: CASSTQGTSGRYEQFF. The CDR3 DNA is TGTGCCAGTAGTACCCAAGGGACTAGCGGGAGATATGAGCAGTTCTTC.

V usage is TRBV12-3 or TRBV12-4 and J usage is TRBJ1-6, with D maybe TRBD1 (5 bases). This CDR3 region has 12 residues. Trimming took 4 bases from V and 9 from J, leaving 7 bases between them. For the CDR3, the DNA is TGTGCCAGCAGTTCCGACAGTTCACCCCTCCACTTT. Protein sequence: CASSSDSSPLHF.

Only a few counts were recorded for this clone. This rearrangement joins TRBV30 to TRBJ2-1, with 8 positions matching TRBD2. Germline V lookup: CDR1 GTSNPN, CDR2 SVGIG (reference sequence). This CDR3 spans 18 amino acids. With 1 base clipped from V and 4 bases from J, the junction kept 15 bases outside the gene matches. The DNA of the CDR3 is TGTGCCTGGAGTGGGGGGACGACCCGGGAGGGCGTATACAATGAGCAGTTCTTC. Residues: CAWSGGTTREGVYNEQFF.

In this sample, this clone turned up once. The chain couples TRBV6-5 to TRBJ2-3; tentative D call: TRBD2 (5 bases). Germline CDR1 and CDR2: MNHEY and SVGAGI. This CDR3 is built from 13 residues. The ends were cut back, 8 bases at V and 2 bases at J, with 11 bases in the middle. CDR3 nucleotides: TGTGCCAGCCGACGGGATCCCACAGATACGCAGTATTTT. It yields the protein CASRRDPTDTQYF.

In DNA form, the CDR3 reads TGTGCCAGCAGTGATCCCACGACAGGGTACGAGCAGTACTTC. Protein sequence: CASSDPTTGYEQYF. This chain links TRBV6-1 with TRBJ2-7, with 7 bases that match TRBD1. The V segment lost 3 bases and the J segment 4 bases; nucleotides outside the gene matches: 6. This CDR3 spans 14 amino acids. Per germline, CDR1 MNHNS and CDR2 SASEGT.

Of note for this clone: Other DNA variants within this sample encode the same CDR3. The chain couples TRBV11-2 to TRBJ2-7; TRBD1 matches 7 bases. Germline CDR1 reads SGHAT; CDR2 reads FQNNGV. The V gene end was trimmed by 5 bases and the J gene end by 0 bases; junction bases not matched to a gene: 7. CDR3 size: 15 residues. The CDR3 region is CASSRNRDSSYEQYF. CDR3 nucleotides: TGTGCCAGCAGCCGTAACCGGGACAGCTCCTACGAGCAGTACTTC.

This sequence joins TRBV9 and TRBJ1-1; no reliable D call. V shed 0 bases and J shed 4 bases, with 7 bases lying between them. The CDR3 totals 13 residues. The germline V gene has CDR1 SGDLS and CDR2 YYNGEE. The CDR3 sequence: CASSVDSVTEAFF. The CDR3 DNA reads TGTGCCAGCAGCGTAGATTCAGTCACTGAAGCTTTCTTT.

The J gene is TRBJ2-3, the V gene TRBV30; 8 bases map to TRBD1. Germline CDR1 is GTSNPN and CDR2 is SVGIG (reference sequence). V gave up 7 bases and J gave up 4 bases; unmatched junction bases: 7. The CDR3 is 13 residues long. In nucleotides, the CDR3 is TGTGCCTCCCGGACAGGGTCGGCAGATACGCAGTATTTT. This translates into CASRTGSADTQYF.

This chain joins TRBV4-2 and TRBJ1-1; 8 nucleotides align to TRBD1. The V gene's germline CDR1 is LGHNA and CDR2 YNFKEQ. This CDR3 is built from 16 residues. Trimming at V came to 1 base and at J to 5 bases, leaving 9 bases not matched to a gene. CDR3 sequence: CASSQGVDRGRTEAFF. The CDR3 nucleotides read TGTGCCAGCAGCCAAGGGGTTGACAGGGGTCGTACTGAAGCTTTCTTT.

The gene calls are TRBV19 and TRBJ2-5, with TRBD2 as a possible D gene (7 bases). Germline CDR1 reads LNHDA; CDR2 reads SQIVND (reference sequence). The CDR3 length is 15 residues. The V and J ends lost 7 bases and 5 bases respectively, with 20 bases between them. In DNA, the CDR3 is TGTGCCAGTACCTACGTAGGGGGGGGCTTGGAGACCCAGTACTTC. Translation: CASTYVGGGLETQYF.

J is TRBJ2-2 and V is TRBV7-3; 7 bases map to TRBD2. The CDR3 has 21 amino acids. The germline CDR1 and CDR2 sequences are SGHTA and FQGTGA. V trimming: 5 bases; J trimming: 0 bases; junction bases outside the gene matches: 21. The CDR3 DNA sequence: TGTGCCAGCAGCCGGCTTAGGACTAGTCGGACAAATTTCGCGAACACCGGGGAGCTGTTTTTT. As protein: CASSRLRTSRTNFANTGELFF.

This clone was detected only a few times. The chain recombines TRBV5-6 with TRBJ2-7, with unresolved D. This CDR3 region has 12 residues. CDR1 and CDR2 (germline): SGHDT, YYEEEE. V lost 2 bases and J lost 6, with 9 bases in between. The CDR3 DNA reads TGTGCCAGCAGCTTTTCGAGTGGCGAGCAGTACTTC. As protein: CASSFSSGEQYF.

The chain couples TRBV5-1 to TRBJ1-1, with 9 bases that match TRBD1. This CDR3 has 15 amino acids. The germline V gene has CDR1 SGHRS and CDR2 YFSETQ. V dropped 6 bases and J dropped 3; count of bases not matched to a gene: 9. Here the CDR3 reads CASTISDRGYTEAFF. Written as DNA, the CDR3 is TGCGCCAGCACCATATCAGACAGGGGGTACACTGAAGCTTTCTTT.

This clone was seen more than once but under ten times. This chain links TRBV6-5 with TRBJ2-7, with 7 bases identical to TRBD2. Germline lookup yields CDR1 MNHEY and CDR2 SVGAGI. The CDR3 length is 12 residues. J gave up 3 bases and V 7 bases, and 3 bases lay outside the gene matches. DNA of the CDR3: TGTGCCAGCACCGGACTAGGCTACGAGCAGTACTTC. It codes for CASTGLGYEQYF.